The 10 T cell receptor beta chains below all came from one sample that was sequenced in a study of T cell repertoires in cytomegalovirus infection. TCRdb recomputed calls from the reads with MiXCR, one row per CDR3 protein. Among about 900,000 distinct CDR3 sequences listed, 30% to 40% were seen once. No antigens are known for them. The material was cultured CD8+ T cells from PBMCs, obtained from culture after CMV antigen stimulation. These receptors originate from a human donor in good health (CMV status not recorded). Some clones in this sample may be carry-over from other donors' samples.

This clonotype was seen repeatedly, ten times or more. The chain combines TRBV7-2 with TRBJ2-1; TRBD2 aligns across 7 bases. This CDR3 region has 17 residues. CDR1 SGHTA and CDR2 FQGNSA come from the germline V gene. With V trimmed by 5 bases and J by 1 base, 11 bases remained unmatched. The CDR3 DNA sequence: TGTGCCAGCAGCCTGGAGGGTTGGCGGGGGTCCTACAATGAGCAGTTCTTC. Residues: CASSLEGWRGSYNEQFF. Complete variable domain (other parts from reference TRBV7-2 and TRBJ2-1): GAGVSQSPSNKVTEKGKDVELRCDPISGHTALYWYRQSLGQGLEFLIYFQGNSAPDKSGLPSDRFSAERTGGSVSTLTIQRTQQEDSAVYLCASSLEGWRGSYNEQFFGPGTRLTVL.

In DNA, the CDR3 is TGTGCCACCAGCAGAGTTGGGGAGGGAACTAACGAGCAGTACGTC. Translated, it gives CATSRVGEGTNEQYV. The chain couples TRBV15 to TRBJ2-7; 7 positions agree with TRBD2. Per the germline V gene, CDR1 is LNHNV and CDR2 is YYDKDF (reference sequence). This CDR3 region has 15 residues. V was clipped by 1 base and J by 5 bases; unmatched bases: 8.

The gene calls are TRBV15 and TRBJ2-3, with a tentative D call TRBD2 (6 bases). V lost 3 bases to trimming and J lost 0 bases, with 10 bases between them. CDR3 length: 15 amino acids. CDR1 is LNHNV, CDR2 YYDKDF, per germline (reference sequence). CDR3 region: CATSSPGESTDTQYF. The CDR3 DNA sequence: TGTGCCACCAGCAGCCCGGGGGAGAGCACAGATACGCAGTATTTT.

This clonotype has just one count. J is TRBJ1-1 and V is TRBV6-8; the D gene is possibly TRBD1 (6 bases). V shed 1 base and J shed 5 bases, with 14 bases lying between them. Germline V CDR1 and CDR2: MNHGY, SAAAGT. The CDR3 contains 15 residues. DNA of the CDR3: TGTGCCAGCAGTTACTTGGCGGGGGCAGTGACTGAAGCTTTCTTT. Its protein is CASSYLAGAVTEAFF.

The table lists this clonotype with a few counts. The CDR3 DNA reads TGTGCCAGCACCCCCATGTCACGACTAGTACCTAACGAGCAGTACTTC. This gives the protein CASTPMSRLVPNEQYF. The rearrangement uses TRBV12-3 or TRBV12-4 and TRBJ2-7, with a weak D call TRBD2 (6 bases). V was pared by 7 bases and J by 5 bases, with 24 bases between. The CDR3 extends over 16 amino acids.

Only a few counts were recorded for this clonotype. The chain is built from TRBV20-1 and TRBJ2-1; the D is unclear. The V gene's germline CDR1 is DFQATT and CDR2 SNEGSKA (reference sequence). The length of the CDR3 is 12 residues. Trimming cost V 3 bases and J 3 bases, with 6 bases left between them. The CDR3 reads CSARVNYNEQFF. As DNA, the CDR3 is TGCAGTGCTAGGGTCAACTACAATGAGCAGTTCTTC.

This clonotype was counted a few times. V usage is TRBV12-3 or TRBV12-4 and J usage is TRBJ2-2; D gene uncertain. The CDR3 length is 14 residues. Trimming pared 1 base from V and 4 bases from J, leaving 7 bases between. The CDR3: CASSLVPATGELFF. CDR3 nucleotides: TGTGCCAGCAGTTTAGTTCCCGCCACCGGGGAGCTGTTTTTT.

The rearrangement joins TRBV2 to TRBJ2-2, with 9 bases matching TRBD2. V gave up 4 bases and J gave up 0 bases; unmatched junction bases: 9. The CDR3 contains 18 residues. Germline CDR1 and CDR2: SNHLY and FYNNEI. In nucleotides, the CDR3 is TGTGCCAGCAGTGTTGGGCTAGCGGGGAGAGCGAACACCGGGGAGCTGTTTTTT. Residues: CASSVGLAGRANTGELFF. The complete variable domain, with remaining parts taken from reference TRBV2 and TRBJ2-2, reads EPEVTQTPSHQVTQMGQEVILRCVPISNHLYFYWYRQILGQKVEFLVSFYNNEISEKSEIFDDQFSVERPDGSNFTLKIRSTKLEDSAMYFCASSVGLAGRANTGELFFGEGSRLTVL.

The rearrangement links TRBV6-8 to TRBJ2-6, with 8 bases lining up with TRBD2. V lost 0 bases and J lost 0; bases outside the gene matches: 4. The length of the CDR3 is 18 residues. The V gene's germline CDR1 is MNHGY and CDR2 SAAAGT. In DNA form, the CDR3 reads TGTGCCAGCAGTTACTCGGTTAGCGGGGACTCTGGGGCCAACGTCCTGACTTTC. This codes for CASSYSVSGDSGANVLTF.

The chain has TRBV24-1 and TRBJ2-2, with D perhaps TRBD1 (6 bases). There are 15 residues in the CDR3. Germline V gene data show CDR1 as KGHDR and CDR2 as SFDVKD. Trimming cost V 3 bases and J 3 bases, with 10 bases left between them. For the CDR3, the DNA is TGTGCCACCAGTGATACAGGGCGGGACACCGGGGAGCTGTTTTTT. Residues: CATSDTGRDTGELFF.